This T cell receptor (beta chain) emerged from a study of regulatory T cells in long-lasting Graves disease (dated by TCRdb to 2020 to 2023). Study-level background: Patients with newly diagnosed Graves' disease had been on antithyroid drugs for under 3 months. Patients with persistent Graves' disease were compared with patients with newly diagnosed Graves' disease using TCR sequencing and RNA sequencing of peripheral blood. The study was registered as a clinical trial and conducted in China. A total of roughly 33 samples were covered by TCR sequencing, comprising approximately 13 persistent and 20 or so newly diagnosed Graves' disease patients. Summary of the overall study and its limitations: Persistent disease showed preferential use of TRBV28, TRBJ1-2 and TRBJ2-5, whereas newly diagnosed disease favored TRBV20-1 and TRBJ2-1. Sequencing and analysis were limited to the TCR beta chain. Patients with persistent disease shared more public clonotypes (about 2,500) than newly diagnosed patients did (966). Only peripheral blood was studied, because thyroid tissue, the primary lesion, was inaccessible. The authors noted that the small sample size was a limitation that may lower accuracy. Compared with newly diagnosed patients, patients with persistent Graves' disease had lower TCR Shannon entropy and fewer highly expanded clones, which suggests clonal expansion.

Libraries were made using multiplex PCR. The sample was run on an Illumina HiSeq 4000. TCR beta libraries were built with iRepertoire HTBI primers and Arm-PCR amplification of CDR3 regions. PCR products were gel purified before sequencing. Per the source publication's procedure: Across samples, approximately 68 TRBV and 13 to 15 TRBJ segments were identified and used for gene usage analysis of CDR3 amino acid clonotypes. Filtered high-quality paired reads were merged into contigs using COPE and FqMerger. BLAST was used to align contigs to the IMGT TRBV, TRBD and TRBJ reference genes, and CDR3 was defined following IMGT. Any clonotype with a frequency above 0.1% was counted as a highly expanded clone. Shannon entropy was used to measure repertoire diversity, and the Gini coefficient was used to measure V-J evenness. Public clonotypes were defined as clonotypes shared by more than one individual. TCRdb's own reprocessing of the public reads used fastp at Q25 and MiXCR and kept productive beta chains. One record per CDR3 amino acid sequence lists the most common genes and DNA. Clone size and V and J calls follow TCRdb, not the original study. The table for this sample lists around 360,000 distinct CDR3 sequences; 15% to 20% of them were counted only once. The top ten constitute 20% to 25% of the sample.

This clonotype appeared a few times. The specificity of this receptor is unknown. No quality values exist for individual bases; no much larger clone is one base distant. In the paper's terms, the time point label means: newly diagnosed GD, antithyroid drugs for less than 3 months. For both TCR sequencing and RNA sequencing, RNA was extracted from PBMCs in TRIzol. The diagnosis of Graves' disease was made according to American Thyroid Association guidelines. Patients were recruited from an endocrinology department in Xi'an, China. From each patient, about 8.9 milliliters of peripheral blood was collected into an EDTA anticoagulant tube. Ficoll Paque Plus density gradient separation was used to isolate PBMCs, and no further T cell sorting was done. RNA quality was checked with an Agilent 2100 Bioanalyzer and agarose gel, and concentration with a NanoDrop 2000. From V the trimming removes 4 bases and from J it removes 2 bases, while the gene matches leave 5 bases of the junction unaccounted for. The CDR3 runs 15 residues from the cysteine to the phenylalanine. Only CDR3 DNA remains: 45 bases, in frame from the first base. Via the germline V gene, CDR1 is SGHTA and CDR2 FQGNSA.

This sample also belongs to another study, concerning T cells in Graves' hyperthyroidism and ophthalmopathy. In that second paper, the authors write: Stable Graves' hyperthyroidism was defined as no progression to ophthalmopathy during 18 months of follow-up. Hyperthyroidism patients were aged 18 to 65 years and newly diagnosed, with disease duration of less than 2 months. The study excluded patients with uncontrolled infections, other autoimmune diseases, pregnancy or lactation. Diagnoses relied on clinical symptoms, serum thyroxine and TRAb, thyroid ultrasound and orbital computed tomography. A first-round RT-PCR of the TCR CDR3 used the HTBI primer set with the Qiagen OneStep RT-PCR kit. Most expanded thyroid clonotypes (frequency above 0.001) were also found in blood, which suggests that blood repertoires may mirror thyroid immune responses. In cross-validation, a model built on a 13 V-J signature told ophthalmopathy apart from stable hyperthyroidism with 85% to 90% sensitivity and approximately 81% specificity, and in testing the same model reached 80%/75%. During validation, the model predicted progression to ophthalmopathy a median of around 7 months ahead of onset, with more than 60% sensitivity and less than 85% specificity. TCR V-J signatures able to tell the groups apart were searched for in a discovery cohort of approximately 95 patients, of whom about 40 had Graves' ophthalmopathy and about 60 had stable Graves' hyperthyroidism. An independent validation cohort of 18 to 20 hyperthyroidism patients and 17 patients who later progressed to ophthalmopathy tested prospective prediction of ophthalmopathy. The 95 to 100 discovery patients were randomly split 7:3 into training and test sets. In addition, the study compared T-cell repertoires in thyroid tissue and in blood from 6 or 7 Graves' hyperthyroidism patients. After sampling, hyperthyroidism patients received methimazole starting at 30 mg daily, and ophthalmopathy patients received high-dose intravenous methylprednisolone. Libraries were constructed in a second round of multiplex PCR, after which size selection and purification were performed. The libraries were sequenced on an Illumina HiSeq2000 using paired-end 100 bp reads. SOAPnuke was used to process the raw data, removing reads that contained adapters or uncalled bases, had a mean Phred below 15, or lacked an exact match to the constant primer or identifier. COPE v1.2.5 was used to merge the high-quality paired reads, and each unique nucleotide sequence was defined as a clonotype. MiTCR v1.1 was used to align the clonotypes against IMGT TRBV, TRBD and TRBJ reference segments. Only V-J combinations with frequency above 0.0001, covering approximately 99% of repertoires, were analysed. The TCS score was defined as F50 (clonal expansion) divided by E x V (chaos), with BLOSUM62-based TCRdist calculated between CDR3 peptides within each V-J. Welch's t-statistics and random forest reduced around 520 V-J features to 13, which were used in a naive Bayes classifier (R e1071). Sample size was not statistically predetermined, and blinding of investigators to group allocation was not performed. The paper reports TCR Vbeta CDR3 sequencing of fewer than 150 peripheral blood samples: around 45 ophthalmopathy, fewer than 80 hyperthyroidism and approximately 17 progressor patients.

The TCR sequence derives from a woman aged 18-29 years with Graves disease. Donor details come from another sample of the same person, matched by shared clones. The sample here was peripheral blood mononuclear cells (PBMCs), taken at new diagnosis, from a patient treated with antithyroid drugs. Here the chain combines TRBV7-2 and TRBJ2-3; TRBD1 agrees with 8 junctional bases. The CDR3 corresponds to CASSYRTGSTDTQYF. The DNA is TGTGCCAGCAGCTACAGGACAGGGTCCACAGATACGCAGTATTTT.